Shown below are 5 T cell receptor beta chains from a single sample sequenced in a study of post-analysis software for immune sequencing data. Researchers reported that TCR beta cDNA libraries carried unique molecular identifiers. TCRdb re-called the PCR reads through MiXCR, storing one row per CDR3 protein. Among 350,000 to 500,000 distinct CDR3 sequences listed, approximately 37% were seen once. Study results and limitations: TRBV5-6, TRBV5-1 and TRBV20-1 were among roughly five TRBV segments more frequent in patients than controls.

These receptors lack a known antigen. Sequencing was done on a sample of blood. The receptors originated from a girl aged 2 to 10 with multiple sclerosis.

In this sample, this clonotype turned up many times. The CDR3 DNA reads TGCAGTGCTAGAGATCCCTACGAGCAGTACTTC. Protein sequence: CSARDPYEQYF. The J gene is TRBJ2-7, the V gene TRBV20-1; no clear D gene. The ends were cut back, 0 bases at V and 2 bases at J, with 2 bases in the middle. The CDR3 contains 11 residues. Germline V lookup: CDR1 DFQATT, CDR2 SNEGSKA (reference sequence).

The chain combines TRBV20-1 with TRBJ1-5; D is uncertain. The CDR3 extends over 12 amino acids. The V gene's germline CDR1 is DFQATT and CDR2 SNEGSKA (reference sequence). V was pared by 2 bases and J by 8 bases, with 10 bases between. CDR3 in DNA: TGCAGTGCTAGAAGTCCGGCGGAGCCCCAGCATTTT. Amino acids: CSARSPAEPQHF.

CDR3 nucleotide sequence: TGCGCCAGCAGCCAAGCTTTGAACGAAAAACTGTTTTTT. Amino acids: CASSQALNEKLFF. The V and J genes are TRBV4-1 and TRBJ1-4; D remains ambiguous. This CDR3 comprises 13 residues. With 1 base removed from V and 8 bases from J, the gap between germline ends came to 8 bases. Germline CDR1 reads MGHRA; CDR2 reads YSYEKL.

The genes are TRBV7-8 and TRBJ2-3, with 9 bases identical to TRBD2. CDR3 length: 17 amino acids. The trim removed 5 bases at V and 2 bases at J, leaving 11 bases unmatched. The germline V gene has CDR1 SGHVS and CDR2 FQNEAQ. CDR3 loop: CASSPRGSGSVTDTQYF. The CDR3 coding sequence is TGTGCCAGCAGCCCAAGGGGTAGCGGGAGTGTCACAGATACGCAGTATTTT.

V and J are TRBV28 and TRBJ2-7; D is perhaps TRBD1 (6 bases). CDR1 is MDHEN and CDR2 is SYDVKM in the germline V gene. This CDR3 is 16 amino acids long. V lost 4 bases and J lost 0, with 16 bases in between. CDR3 DNA: TGTGCCAGCAGTTCCTCCGACAGGCCTATCTCCTACGAGCAGTACTTC. Protein sequence: CASSSSDRPISYEQYF.